The subject of this entry is one T cell receptor beta chain. TCRdb's copy holds only in-frame clones and misses some; the assay was immunoSEQ multiplex PCR. The sample lists nearly 350,000 clones; approximately 84% were seen once. The length of the CDR3 is 16 residues. The V gene's germline CDR1 is SGHNT and CDR2 YYREEE (reference sequence). The trim removed 4 bases at V and 5 bases at J, leaving 10 bases unmatched. The data originate from a study of blood T cell repertoires in COVID-19. About the study: Acute and convalescent COVID-19 samples came from the United States, Italy and Spain. PBMCs, B-cell-depleted T cells, or T cells were the source of the cDNA or gDNA that made up the material.

Participant-reported clinical history was the basis for cohort assignment. Cohort 3 donors were reported recovered after two negative PCRs, clearance, or symptom resolution. This clonotype originated in a woman aged 25 to 39 who had recovered from COVID-19. Sequencing input: PBMCs or T cells enriched from blood (not recorded which). The V gene is TRBV5-4, the J gene TRBJ2-5; 11 bases fit TRBD1. The CDR3 spells CASSPGQGAFGETQYF. DNA for the CDR3: TGTGCCAGCAGCCCTGGACAGGGGGCTTTCGGGGAGACCCAGTACTTC.